This TCR beta chain stems from a study of graft-versus-host responses after intestinal transplantation. Study background: Once they had received anti-thymocyte globulin induction, all recipients took tacrolimus and steroids for about 3 years.

Trimming took 4 bases from V and 6 from J, leaving 14 bases between them. This CDR3 has 14 amino acids. Per germline, CDR1 SGDLS and CDR2 YYNGEE. TCRdb's table, derived via immunoSEQ multiplex PCR, lists solely in-frame clones and lacks some. The table lists 9,500 to 15,000 clones, 93% of them singletons. Note on this clone: Its antigen remains unknown.

General study findings and limits: Within allografts, high graft-versus-host to host-versus-graft clonal ratios were seen among patients with graft-donor T cell macrochimerism.

The genes are TRBV9 and TRBJ2-1, with D hard to call. Sample: PBMCs, taken roughly 110 days after intestinal transplant. The sequence came from a human patient who received an intestinal transplant, so some T cells may come from the graft donor. The CDR3 nucleotides read TGTGCCAGCAGCCCATATGACTCGCCCAATGAGCAGTTCTTC. It specifies CASSPYDSPNEQFF.